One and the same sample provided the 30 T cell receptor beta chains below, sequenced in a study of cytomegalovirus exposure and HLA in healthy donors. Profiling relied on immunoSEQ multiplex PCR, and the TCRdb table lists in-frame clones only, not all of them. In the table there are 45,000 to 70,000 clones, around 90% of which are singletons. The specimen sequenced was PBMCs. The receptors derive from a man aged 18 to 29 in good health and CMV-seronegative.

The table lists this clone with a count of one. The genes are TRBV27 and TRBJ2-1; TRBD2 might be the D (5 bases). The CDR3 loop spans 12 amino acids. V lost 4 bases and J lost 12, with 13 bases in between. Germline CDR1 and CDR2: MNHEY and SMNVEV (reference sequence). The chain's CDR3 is CASSSPGSGQFF. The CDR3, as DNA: TGTGCCAGCAGTTCGCCGGGATCCGGGCAGTTCTTC.

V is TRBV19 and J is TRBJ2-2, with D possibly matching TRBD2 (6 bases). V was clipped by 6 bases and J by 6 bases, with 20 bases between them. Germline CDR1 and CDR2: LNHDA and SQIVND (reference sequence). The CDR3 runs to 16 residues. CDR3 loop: CASRAASWGVSGELFF. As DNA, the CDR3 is TGTGCCAGTAGAGCCGCTAGTTGGGGGGTTTCCGGGGAGCTGTTTTTT.

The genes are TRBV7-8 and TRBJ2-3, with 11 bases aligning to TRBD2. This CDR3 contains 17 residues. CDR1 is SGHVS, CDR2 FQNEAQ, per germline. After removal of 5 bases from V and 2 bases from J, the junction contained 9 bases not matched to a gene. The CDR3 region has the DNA TGTGCCAGCAGCCCCAAGTTAGCGGGAGGGACCACAGATACGCAGTATTTT. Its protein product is CASSPKLAGGTTDTQYF.

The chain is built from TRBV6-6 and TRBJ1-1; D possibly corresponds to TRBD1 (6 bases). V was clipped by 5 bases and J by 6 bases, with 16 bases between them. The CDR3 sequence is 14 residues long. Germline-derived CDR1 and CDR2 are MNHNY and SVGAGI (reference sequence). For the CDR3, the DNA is TGTGCCAGCAGTGACTGGAACAGGGTCCCTGAAGCTTTCTTT. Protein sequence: CASSDWNRVPEAFF.

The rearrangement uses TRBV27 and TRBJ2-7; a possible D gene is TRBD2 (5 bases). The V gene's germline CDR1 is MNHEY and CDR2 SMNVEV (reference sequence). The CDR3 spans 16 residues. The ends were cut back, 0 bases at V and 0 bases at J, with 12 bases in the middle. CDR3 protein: CASSLSLGSISYEQYF. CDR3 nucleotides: TGTGCCAGCAGTTTATCTTTGGGGAGCATCTCCTACGAGCAGTACTTC.

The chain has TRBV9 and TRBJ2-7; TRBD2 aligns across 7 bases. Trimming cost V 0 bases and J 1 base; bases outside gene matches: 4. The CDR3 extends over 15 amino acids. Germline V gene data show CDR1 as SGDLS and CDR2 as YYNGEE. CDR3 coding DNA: TGTGCCAGCAGCGTAGACAATAGCGGGTCCTACGAGCAGTACTTC. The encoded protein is CASSVDNSGSYEQYF.

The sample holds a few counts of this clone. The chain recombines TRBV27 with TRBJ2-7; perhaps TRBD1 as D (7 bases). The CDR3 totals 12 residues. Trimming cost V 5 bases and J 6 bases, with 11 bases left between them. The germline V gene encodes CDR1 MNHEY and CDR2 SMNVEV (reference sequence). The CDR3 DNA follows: TGTGCCAGCAGTCTCCAGGGGGGCGAGCAGTACTTC. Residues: CASSLQGGEQYF.

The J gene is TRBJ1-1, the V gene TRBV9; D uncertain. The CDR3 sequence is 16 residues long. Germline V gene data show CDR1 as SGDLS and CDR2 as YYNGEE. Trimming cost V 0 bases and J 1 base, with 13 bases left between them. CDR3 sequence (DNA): TGTGCCAGCAGCGTAGGCCGGGATAGGTCGAACACTGAAGCTTTCTTT. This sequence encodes CASSVGRDRSNTEAFF.

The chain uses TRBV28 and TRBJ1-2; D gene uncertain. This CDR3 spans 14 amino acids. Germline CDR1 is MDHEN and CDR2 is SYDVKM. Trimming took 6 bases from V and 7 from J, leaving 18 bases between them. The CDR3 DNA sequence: TGTGCCAGCAGCCCCGCCGGTGGAGATATTGGCTACACCTTC. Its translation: CASSPAGGDIGYTF.

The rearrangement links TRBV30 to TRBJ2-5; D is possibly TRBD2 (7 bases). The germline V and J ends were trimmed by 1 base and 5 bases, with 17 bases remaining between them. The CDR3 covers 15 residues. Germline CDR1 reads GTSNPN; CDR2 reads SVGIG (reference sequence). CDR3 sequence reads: CAWSGFGGAGETQYF. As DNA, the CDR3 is TGTGCCTGGAGTGGTTTTGGGGGGGCTGGTGAGACCCAGTACTTC.

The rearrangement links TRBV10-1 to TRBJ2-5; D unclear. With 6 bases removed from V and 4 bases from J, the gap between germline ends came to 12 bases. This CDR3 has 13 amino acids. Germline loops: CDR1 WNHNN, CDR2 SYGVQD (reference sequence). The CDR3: CASSLLAVETQYF. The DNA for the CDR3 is TGCGCCAGCAGCTTACTTGCTGTAGAGACCCAGTACTTC.

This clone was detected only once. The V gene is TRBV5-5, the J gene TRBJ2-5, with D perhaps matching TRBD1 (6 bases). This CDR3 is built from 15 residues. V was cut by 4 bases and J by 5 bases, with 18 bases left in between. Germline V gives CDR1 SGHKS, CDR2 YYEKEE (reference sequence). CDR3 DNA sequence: TGTGCCAGCAGCCAACAGGCGCAGGGGACCGAGACCCAGTACTTC. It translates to CASSQQAQGTETQYF. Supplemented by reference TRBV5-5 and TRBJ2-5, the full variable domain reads DAGVTQSPTHLIKTRGQQVTLRCSPISGHKSVSWYQQVLGQGPQFIFQYYEKEERGRGNFPDRFSARQFPNYSSELNVNALLLGDSALYLCASSQQAQGTETQYFGPGTRLLVL.

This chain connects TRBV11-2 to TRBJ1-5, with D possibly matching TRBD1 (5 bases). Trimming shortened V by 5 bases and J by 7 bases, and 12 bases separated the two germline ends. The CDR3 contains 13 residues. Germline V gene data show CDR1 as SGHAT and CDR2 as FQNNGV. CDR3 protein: CASSAGMRQPQHF. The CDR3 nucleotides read TGTGCCAGCAGCGCAGGGATGCGGCAGCCCCAGCATTTT.

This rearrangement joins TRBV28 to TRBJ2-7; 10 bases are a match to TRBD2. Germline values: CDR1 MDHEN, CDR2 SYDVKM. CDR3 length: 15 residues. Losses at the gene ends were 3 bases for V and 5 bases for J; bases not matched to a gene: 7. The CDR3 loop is CASSFRLAGVDEQYF. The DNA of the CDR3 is TGTGCCAGCAGTTTTCGGCTAGCGGGAGTCGACGAGCAGTACTTC.

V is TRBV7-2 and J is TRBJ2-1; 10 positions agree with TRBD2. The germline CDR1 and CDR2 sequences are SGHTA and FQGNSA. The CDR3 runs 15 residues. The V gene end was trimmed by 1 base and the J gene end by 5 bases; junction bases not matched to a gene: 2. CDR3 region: CASSLGLAGDNEQFF. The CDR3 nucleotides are TGTGCCAGCAGCTTAGGGCTAGCGGGGGACAATGAGCAGTTCTTC.

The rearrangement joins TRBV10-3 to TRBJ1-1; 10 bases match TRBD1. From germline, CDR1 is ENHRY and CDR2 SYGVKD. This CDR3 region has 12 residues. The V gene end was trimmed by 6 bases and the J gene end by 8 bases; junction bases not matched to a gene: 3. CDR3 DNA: TGTGCCATCAGAGGACAGGGGGAAGAAGCTTTCTTT. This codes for CAIRGQGEEAFF.

In DNA, the CDR3 is TGTGCCAGCAGTGAAGCGCTTAGAAGGGACAGGGATACGCAGTATTTT. Protein: CASSEALRRDRDTQYF. V is TRBV6-1 and J is TRBJ2-3; 8 bases are a match to TRBD1. Trimming removed 0 bases from V and 6 bases from J; junction bases left unmatched: 8. Germline CDR1 MNHNS, CDR2 SASEGT. CDR3 size: 16 residues.

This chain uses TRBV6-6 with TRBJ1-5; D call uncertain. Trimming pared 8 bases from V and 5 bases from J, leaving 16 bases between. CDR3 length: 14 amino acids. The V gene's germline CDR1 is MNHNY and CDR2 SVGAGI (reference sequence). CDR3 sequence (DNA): TGTGCCAGCCGTTTAGAGAGGTTTGATCAGCCCCAGCATTTT. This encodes CASRLERFDQPQHF.

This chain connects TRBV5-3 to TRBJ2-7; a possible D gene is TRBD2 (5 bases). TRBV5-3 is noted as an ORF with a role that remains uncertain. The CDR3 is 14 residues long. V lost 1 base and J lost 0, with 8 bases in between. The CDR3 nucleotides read TGTGCCAGAAGCTTGCCCGGGAACTCCTACGAGCAGTACTTC. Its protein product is CARSLPGNSYEQYF.

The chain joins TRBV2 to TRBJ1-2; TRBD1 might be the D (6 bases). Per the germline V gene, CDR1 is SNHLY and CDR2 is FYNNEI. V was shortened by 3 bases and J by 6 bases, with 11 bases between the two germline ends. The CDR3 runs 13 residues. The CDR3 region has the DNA TGTGCCAGCAGTGAGGGGGCGCAGCATGGCTACACCTTC. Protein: CASSEGAQHGYTF.

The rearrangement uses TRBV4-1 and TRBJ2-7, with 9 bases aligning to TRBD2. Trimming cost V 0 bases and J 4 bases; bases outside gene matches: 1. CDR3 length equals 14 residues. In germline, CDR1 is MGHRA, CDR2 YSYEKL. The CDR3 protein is CASSQEAGGYEQYF. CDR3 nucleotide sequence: TGCGCCAGCAGCCAAGAGGCGGGAGGGTACGAGCAGTACTTC.

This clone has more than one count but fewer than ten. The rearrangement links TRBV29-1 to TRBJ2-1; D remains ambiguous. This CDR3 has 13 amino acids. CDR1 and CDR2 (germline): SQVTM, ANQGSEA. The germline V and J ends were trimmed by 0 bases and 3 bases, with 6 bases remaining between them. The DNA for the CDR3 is TGCAGCGTTGAAGATGCGGACTACAATGAGCAGTTCTTC. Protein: CSVEDADYNEQFF.

CDR3 nucleotides: TGTGCCAGCAGCCCGACGGGACAGTACTACGAGCAGTACTTC. This sequence encodes CASSPTGQYYEQYF. The chain carries TRBV9 and TRBJ2-7; 7 nucleotides match TRBD1. CDR3 length equals 14 residues. Germline assignment: CDR1 SGDLS and CDR2 YYNGEE. The ends lost 4 bases at V and 3 bases at J; junction bases unmatched: 7.

CDR3 DNA: TGCGCCAGCAGCCCCCAGGGGAGGGAGGATGAAAAACTGTTTTTT. This sequence encodes CASSPQGREDEKLFF. V usage is TRBV5-1 and J usage is TRBJ1-4, with D possibly being TRBD1 (6 bases). The length of the CDR3 is 15 residues. Germline-derived CDR1 and CDR2 are SGHRS and YFSETQ. Trimming pared 4 bases from V and 6 bases from J, leaving 16 bases between.

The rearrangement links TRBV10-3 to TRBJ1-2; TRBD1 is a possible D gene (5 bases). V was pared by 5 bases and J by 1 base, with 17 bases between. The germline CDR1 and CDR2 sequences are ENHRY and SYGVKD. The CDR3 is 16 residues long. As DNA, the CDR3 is TGTGCCATCAGTCGGGACGACGGGAGAGGTAACTATGGCTACACCTTC. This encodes CAISRDDGRGNYGYTF.

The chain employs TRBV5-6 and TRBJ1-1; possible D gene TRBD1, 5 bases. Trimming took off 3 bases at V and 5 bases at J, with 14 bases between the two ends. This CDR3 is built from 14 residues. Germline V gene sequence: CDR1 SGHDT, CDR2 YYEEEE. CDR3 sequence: CASSSQAYTTEAFF. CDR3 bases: TGTGCCAGCAGCTCACAGGCGTATACAACTGAAGCTTTCTTT. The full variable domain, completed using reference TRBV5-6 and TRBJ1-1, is DAGVTQSPTHLIKTRGQQVTLRCSPKSGHDTVSWYQQALGQGPQFIFQYYEEEERQRGNFPDRFSGHQFPNYSSELNVNALLLGDSALYLCASSSQAYTTEAFFGQGTRLTVV.

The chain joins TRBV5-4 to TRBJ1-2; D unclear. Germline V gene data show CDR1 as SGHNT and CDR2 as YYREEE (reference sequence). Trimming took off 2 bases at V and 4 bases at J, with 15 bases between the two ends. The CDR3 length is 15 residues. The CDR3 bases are TGTGCCAGCAGCTTTAACCAGCCAGGCCGCTATGGCTACACCTTC. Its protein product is CASSFNQPGRYGYTF. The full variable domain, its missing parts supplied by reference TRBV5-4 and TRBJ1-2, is ETGVTQSPTHLIKTRGQQVTLRCSSQSGHNTVSWYQQALGQGPQFIFQYYREEENGRGNFPPRFSGLQFPNYSSELNVNALELDDSALYLCASSFNQPGRYGYTFGSGTRLTVV.

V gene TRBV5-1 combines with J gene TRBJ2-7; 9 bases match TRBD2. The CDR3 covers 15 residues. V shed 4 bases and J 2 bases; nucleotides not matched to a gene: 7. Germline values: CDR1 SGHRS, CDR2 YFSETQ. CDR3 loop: CASSLTSGPTYEQYF. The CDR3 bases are TGCGCCAGCAGCCTGACTAGCGGCCCTACCTACGAGCAGTACTTC.

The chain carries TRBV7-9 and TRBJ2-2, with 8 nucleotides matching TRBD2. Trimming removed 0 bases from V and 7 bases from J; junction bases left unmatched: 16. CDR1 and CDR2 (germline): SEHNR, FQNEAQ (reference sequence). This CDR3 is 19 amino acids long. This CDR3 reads CASSLASGPGQSGGGELFF. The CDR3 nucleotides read TGTGCCAGCAGCTTAGCGAGCGGACCGGGACAAAGCGGGGGCGGGGAGCTGTTTTTT.

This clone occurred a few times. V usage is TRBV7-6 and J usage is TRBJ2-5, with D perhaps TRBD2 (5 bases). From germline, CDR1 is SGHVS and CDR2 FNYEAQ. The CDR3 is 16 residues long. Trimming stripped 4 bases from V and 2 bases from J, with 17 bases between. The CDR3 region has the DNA TGTGCCAGCAGCTCCGGCTATCGAGCGGTTCAAGAGACCCAGTACTTC. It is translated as CASSSGYRAVQETQYF.